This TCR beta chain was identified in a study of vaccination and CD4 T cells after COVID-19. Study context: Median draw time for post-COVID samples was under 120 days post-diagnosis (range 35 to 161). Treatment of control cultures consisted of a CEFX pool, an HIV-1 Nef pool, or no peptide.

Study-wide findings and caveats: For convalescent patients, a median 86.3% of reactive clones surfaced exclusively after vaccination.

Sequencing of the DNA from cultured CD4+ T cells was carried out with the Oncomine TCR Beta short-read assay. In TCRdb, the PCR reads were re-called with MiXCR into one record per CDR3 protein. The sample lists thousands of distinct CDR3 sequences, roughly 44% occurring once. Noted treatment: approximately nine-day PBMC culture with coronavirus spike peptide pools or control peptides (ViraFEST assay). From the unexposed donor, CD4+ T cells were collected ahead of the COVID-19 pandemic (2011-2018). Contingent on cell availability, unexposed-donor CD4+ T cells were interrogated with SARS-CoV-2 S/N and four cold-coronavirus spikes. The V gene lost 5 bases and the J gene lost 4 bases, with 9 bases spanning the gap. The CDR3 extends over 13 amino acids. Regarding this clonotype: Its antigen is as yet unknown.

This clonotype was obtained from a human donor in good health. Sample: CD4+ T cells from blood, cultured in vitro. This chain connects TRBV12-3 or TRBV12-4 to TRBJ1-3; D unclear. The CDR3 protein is CASSPSLGNTIYF. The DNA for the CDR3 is TGTGCCAGCAGTCCCTCGCTGGGAAACACCATATATTTT.